What follows are 30 T cell receptor beta chains derived from one specimen sequenced in a study of cytomegalovirus exposure and HLA in healthy donors. With 60 Vbeta and 13 Jbeta primers, the PCR was carried out. Measured with immunoSEQ multiplex PCR; TCRdb has only the in-frame clones, and not every one. Of approximately 130,000 clones detected, roughly 70% appear once; the ten largest clones hold less than 5%. Material: PBMCs. The receptors originated from a man over 45 in good health and CMV-seropositive.

DNA for the CDR3: TGCGCCAGCAGCCACGGGACAGCGAACACCGGGGAGCTGTTTTTT. Translated: CASSHGTANTGELFF. The chain carries TRBV4-1 and TRBJ2-2; TRBD1 matches at 7 bases. Germline CDR1 reads MGHRA; CDR2 reads YSYEKL. The CDR3 spans 15 residues. V lost 3 bases to trimming and J lost 0 bases; unmatched junction nucleotides: 1.

The gene calls are TRBV6-6 and TRBJ2-3, with 11 bases identical to TRBD2. The V and J ends lost 8 bases and 1 base, in that order; junction bases with no gene match: 8. The length of the CDR3 is 16 residues. Germline V gene lookup returns CDR1 MNHNY and CDR2 SVGAGI (reference sequence). In DNA, the CDR3 is TGTGCCAGCGGAGCCCGACTAGCGGGACGCACAGATACGCAGTATTTT. As protein: CASGARLAGRTDTQYF.

The CDR3 sequence is CASILAPGTDTQYF. In DNA form, the CDR3 reads TGTGCCAGTATACTAGCTCCAGGCACAGATACGCAGTATTTT. The rearrangement uses TRBV6-1 and TRBJ2-3, with D possibly matching TRBD2 (6 bases). From germline, CDR1 is MNHNS and CDR2 SASEGT. CDR3 size: 14 residues. Trimming took 9 bases from V and 1 from J, leaving 14 bases between them.

In its sample, this clone was seen a few times. V gene TRBV7-2 combines with J gene TRBJ1-3; TRBD1 matches 8 bases. The CDR3 contains 15 residues. Germline values: CDR1 SGHTA, CDR2 FQGNSA. The trim removed 6 bases at V and 2 bases at J, leaving 6 bases unmatched. CDR3 amino acids: CASRVDRGPGNTIYF. In DNA form, the CDR3 reads TGTGCCAGCAGGGTAGACAGGGGACCTGGAAACACCATATATTTT. Supplemented by reference TRBV7-2 and TRBJ1-3, the full variable domain reads GAGVSQSPSNKVTEKGKDVELRCDPISGHTALYWYRQSLGQGLEFLIYFQGNSAPDKSGLPSDRFSAERTGGSVSTLTIQRTQQEDSAVYLCASRVDRGPGNTIYFGEGSWLTVV.

This clone was found a few times. Other DNA sequences in this sample translate to the same CDR3. The chain links TRBV27 to TRBJ1-2, with a weak D call TRBD1 (6 bases). Germline-derived CDR1 and CDR2 are MNHEY and SMNVEV (reference sequence). The CDR3 covers 13 residues. Trimming took 6 bases from V and 2 from J, leaving 10 bases between them. The CDR3: CASSPDRNYGYTF. For the CDR3, the DNA is TGTGCCAGCAGCCCGGACAGAAACTATGGCTACACCTTC.

This chain links TRBV6-5 with TRBJ2-2; no reliable D call. CDR3 length: 12 residues. Germline CDR1 MNHEY, CDR2 SVGAGI. Between the trimmed V and J ends, which lost 7 bases and 3 bases, there was a span of 6 bases. CDR3: CASNGYTGELFF. CDR3 nucleotides: TGTGCCAGCAATGGCTACACCGGGGAGCTGTTTTTT.

The chain carries TRBV18 and TRBJ1-3, with D maybe TRBD1 (6 bases). This CDR3 is built from 18 residues. Trimming left V 3 bases short and J 0 bases short, with 18 bases between. CDR1 and CDR2 from the germline V gene are KGHSH and LQKENI. CDR3 region: CASSPSLVRGLSGNTIYF. CDR3 DNA: TGTGCCAGCTCACCGAGTCTTGTCAGGGGCCTCTCTGGAAACACCATATATTTT.

V usage is TRBV15 and J usage is TRBJ1-4; D not resolved. V was cut by 0 bases and J by 3 bases, with 8 bases left in between. The CDR3 loop spans 15 amino acids. The germline CDR1 and CDR2 sequences are LNHNV and YYDKDF (reference sequence). CDR3 region: CATSRDFAANEKLFF. The CDR3 DNA reads TGTGCCACCAGCAGAGATTTTGCGGCTAATGAAAAACTGTTTTTT.

The chain combines TRBV7-9 with TRBJ1-1; D is unclear. This CDR3 region has 12 residues. CDR1 is SEHNR, CDR2 FQNEAQ, per germline (reference sequence). Trimming left V 7 bases short and J 6 bases short, with 12 bases between. Written as DNA, the CDR3 is TGTGCCAGCAAGACCTCGGCGGCTGAAGCTTTCTTT. Protein: CASKTSAAEAFF.

The rearrangement links TRBV7-6 to TRBJ2-4; 13 bases map to TRBD2. The germline CDR1 and CDR2 sequences are SGHVS and FNYEAQ. The CDR3 is 18 residues long. Trimming took 5 bases from V and 3 from J; bases not matched to a gene: 10. The CDR3 spells CASSPWTSGSEGKNIQYF. In DNA, the CDR3 is TGTGCCAGCAGCCCCTGGACTAGCGGGAGTGAGGGCAAAAACATTCAGTACTTC.

This clone was seen a single time. The chain combines TRBV4-2 with TRBJ2-1; a possible D gene is TRBD2 (6 bases). The V end lost 0 bases, the J end lost 13 bases, and 19 bases lay between the germline ends. The CDR3 runs to 15 residues. Germline V gene data show CDR1 as LGHNA and CDR2 as YNFKEQ. In nucleotides, the CDR3 is TGTGCCAGCAGCCAAGATTCCGGGACTCCGGGACGCCAGTTCTTC. It is translated as CASSQDSGTPGRQFF.

This chain joins TRBV2 and TRBJ2-2, with D possibly matching TRBD1 (6 bases). V was shortened by 6 bases and J by 1 base, with 9 bases between the two germline ends. The CDR3 totals 14 residues. CDR1 and CDR2 (germline): SNHLY, FYNNEI. The CDR3 nucleotides read TGTGCCAGCAGGCGACAGGAGAACACCGGGGAGCTGTTTTTT. It yields the protein CASRRQENTGELFF.

The CDR3 loop is CASTMGQGDSGANVLTF. The CDR3 bases are TGTGCCAGTACTATGGGACAGGGAGATTCTGGGGCCAACGTCCTGACTTTC. The chain employs TRBV19 and TRBJ2-6, with TRBD1 identical over 9 bases. Germline CDR1 reads LNHDA; CDR2 reads SQIVND (reference sequence). The ends lost 7 bases at V and 1 base at J; junction bases unmatched: 8. The CDR3 runs 17 residues.

The genes are TRBV10-3 and TRBJ2-1, with 8 bases aligning to TRBD2. V dropped 3 bases and J dropped 12; count of bases not matched to a gene: 16. Germline lookup yields CDR1 ENHRY and CDR2 SYGVKD. This CDR3 comprises 16 residues. The CDR3 region is CAISEAAKREPLTQFF. The CDR3 coding sequence is TGTGCCATCAGTGAAGCCGCTAAGCGGGAGCCCCTTACGCAGTTCTTC.

V usage is TRBV6-6 and J usage is TRBJ2-5, with D possibly being TRBD1 (5 bases). V was clipped by 7 bases and J by 4 bases, with 16 bases between them. Germline CDR1 reads MNHNY; CDR2 reads SVGAGI (reference sequence). The length of the CDR3 is 14 residues. The CDR3 DNA follows: TGTGCCAGCACCCTAGGGCTGCAGGGAGAGACCCAGTACTTC. This codes for CASTLGLQGETQYF.

This sequence joins TRBV5-4 and TRBJ2-2; 7 bases fit TRBD1. The germline CDR1 and CDR2 sequences are SGHNT and YYREEE (reference sequence). V was clipped by 5 bases and J by 6 bases; unmatched bases: 13. This CDR3 is 16 amino acids long. The CDR3 is CASSPSNDRASGELFF. Here the CDR3 DNA reads TGTGCCAGCAGTCCCTCTAATGACAGGGCTTCCGGGGAGCTGTTTTTT.

The chain has TRBV2 and TRBJ2-7, with TRBD2 matching 9 bases. The germline V gene encodes CDR1 SNHLY and CDR2 FYNNEI. The CDR3 consists of 14 residues. Trimming at V came to 6 bases and at J to 2 bases, leaving 5 bases not matched to a gene. CDR3: CASRSLAGTYEQYF. The DNA for the CDR3 is TGTGCCAGCAGGAGCCTAGCGGGGACCTACGAGCAGTACTTC.

The chain uses TRBV29-1 and TRBJ2-7, with D possibly TRBD1 on 6 matching bases. This CDR3 comprises 13 residues. V lost 0 bases to trimming and J lost 3 bases, with 9 bases between them. Germline values: CDR1 SQVTM, CDR2 ANQGSEA. CDR3 region: CSVEDQQGYEQYF. Here the CDR3 DNA reads TGCAGCGTTGAAGATCAACAGGGCTACGAGCAGTACTTC.

The V gene is TRBV6-5, the J gene TRBJ2-2, with 10 bases identical to TRBD2. V was clipped by 7 bases and J by 5 bases; unmatched bases: 4. Germline CDR1 MNHEY, CDR2 SVGAGI. The CDR3 loop spans 14 amino acids. The CDR3: CASNPSGGTGELFF. CDR3 in DNA: TGTGCCAGCAACCCTAGCGGGGGAACCGGGGAGCTGTTTTTT.

The CDR3 spells CASSPVANYGYTF. CDR3 coding DNA: TGTGCCAGTAGTCCGGTTGCTAACTATGGCTACACCTTC. J is TRBJ1-2 and V is TRBV19; D is unclear. Germline loops: CDR1 LNHDA, CDR2 SQIVND (reference sequence). The length of the CDR3 is 13 residues. V lost 5 bases and J 0 bases, leaving 7 bases between the germline ends.

The chain carries TRBV7-2 and TRBJ2-5, with D maybe TRBD2 (6 bases). Germline V gene sequence: CDR1 SGHTA, CDR2 FQGNSA. The CDR3 totals 14 residues. The germline V and J ends were trimmed by 0 bases and 2 bases, with 7 bases remaining between them. For the CDR3, the DNA is TGTGCCAGCAGCTTAGCACGGGGGCAAGAGACCCAGTACTTC. It yields the protein CASSLARGQETQYF. Based on the CDR3 plus reference TRBV7-2 and TRBJ2-5, the full variable domain is GAGVSQSPSNKVTEKGKDVELRCDPISGHTALYWYRQSLGQGLEFLIYFQGNSAPDKSGLPSDRFSAERTGGSVSTLTIQRTQQEDSAVYLCASSLARGQETQYFGPGTRLLVL.

The V gene is TRBV29-1, the J gene TRBJ2-3, with TRBD2 matching 10 bases. Germline V CDR1 and CDR2: SQVTM, ANQGSEA. The V and J ends lost 5 bases and 2 bases, in that order; junction bases with no gene match: 4. The CDR3 runs 14 residues. The CDR3 is CSVPTSGYTDTQYF. The CDR3 DNA is TGCAGCGTTCCGACTAGCGGGTACACAGATACGCAGTATTTT.

A few counts support this clone. V usage is TRBV5-4 and J usage is TRBJ1-1; D is perhaps TRBD1 (6 bases). Trimming cost V 1 base and J 4 bases, with 14 bases left between them. Germline V gene data show CDR1 as SGHNT and CDR2 as YYREEE (reference sequence). This CDR3 contains 15 residues. The CDR3 reads CASSLPGVEGTEAFF. The CDR3 DNA is TGTGCCAGCAGCTTGCCAGGGGTAGAGGGCACTGAAGCTTTCTTT.

This clone was counted a few times. J is TRBJ2-3 and V is TRBV27; TRBD2 agrees at 8 bases. Germline CDR1 and CDR2: MNHEY and SMNVEV (reference sequence). V lost 6 bases to trimming and J lost 3 bases; unmatched junction nucleotides: 11. The CDR3 length is 16 residues. Here the CDR3 DNA reads TGTGCCAGCAGCCCTCAGGGCGGGAGGTGGACAGATACGCAGTATTTT. This gives the protein CASSPQGGRWTDTQYF.

This clone has just a few counts. The genes are TRBV19 and TRBJ1-2; a possible D gene is TRBD1 (6 bases). CDR1 and CDR2 from the germline V gene are LNHDA and SQIVND (reference sequence). Trimming removed 4 bases from V and 8 bases from J, with 11 bases in between. The CDR3 covers 12 residues. CDR3 region: CASSRTDMGYTF. The CDR3 nucleotides read TGTGCCAGTAGTAGGACAGACATGGGCTACACCTTC.

This clone was recorded once. The rearrangement uses TRBV10-3 and TRBJ1-1; 12 bases line up with TRBD1. This CDR3 has 14 residues. Per the germline V gene, CDR1 is ENHRY and CDR2 is SYGVKD. With 6 bases clipped from V and 1 base from J, the junction kept 0 bases outside the gene matches. This chain's CDR3 is CAIRGQGANTEAFF. The CDR3 DNA reads as TGTGCCATCAGGGGACAGGGGGCGAACACTGAAGCTTTCTTT.

The rearrangement uses TRBV29-1 and TRBJ2-7; 8 bases match TRBD2. With V trimmed by 5 bases and J by 1 base, 7 bases remained unmatched. CDR1 and CDR2 (germline): SQVTM, ANQGSEA. CDR3 length equals 14 residues. The chain's CDR3 is CSVLGRGGSYEQYF. CDR3 bases: TGCAGCGTTCTCGGGAGGGGGGGTTCCTACGAGCAGTACTTC.

The chain uses TRBV7-2 and TRBJ2-7; 7 nucleotides line up with TRBD1. CDR1 and CDR2 from the germline V gene are SGHTA and FQGNSA. This CDR3 is 14 amino acids long. V gave up 4 bases and J gave up 3 bases; unmatched junction bases: 6. The CDR3 loop reads CASSSSTGNYEQYF. The CDR3 DNA follows: TGTGCCAGCAGCTCTTCGACAGGGAACTACGAGCAGTACTTC.

V is TRBV6-4 and J is TRBJ2-3; 9 bases are a match to TRBD1. Unmatched junction bases numbered 14, after V lost 5 bases and J lost 11 bases. The CDR3 extends over 15 amino acids. Germline V gene sequence: CDR1 MRHNA, CDR2 SNTAGT. DNA for the CDR3: TGTGCCAGCAGTCCGGGACAGGGATACTCAGAGGGGCAGTATTTT. Translating it yields CASSPGQGYSEGQYF.

The chain links TRBV9 to TRBJ2-1, with 10 bases matching TRBD1. Trimming removed 4 bases from V and 0 bases from J; junction bases left unmatched: 4. This CDR3 spans 16 amino acids. CDR1 SGDLS and CDR2 YYNGEE come from the germline V gene. Here the CDR3 reads CASSTTGGNSYNEQFF. CDR3 bases: TGTGCCAGCAGCACGACAGGGGGCAACTCCTACAATGAGCAGTTCTTC.